Below are 30 T cell receptor beta chains sequenced from a single sample in a study of Ad26.COV2.S vaccination and SARS-CoV-2 variants. Some clones are missing from TCRdb's copy, which holds only in-frame ones; the method was immunoSEQ multiplex PCR. This table has under 600,000 clones, about nine tenths appearing once. Treatment in this sample: about 20 received Ad26.COV2.S at low or high dose, single or two shots; 5 received placebo; per-sample allocation not given. Samples came from day 63 after the first vaccine or placebo injection. The material was peripheral blood, obtained in a trial of Ad26.COV2.S vaccine versus placebo. The origin of the receptors is a person between 18 and 59 years old who received the Ad26.COV2.S COVID-19 vaccine or a placebo.

The gene calls are TRBV7-9 and TRBJ2-3; TRBD1 aligns across 8 bases. Germline V gene lookup returns CDR1 SEHNR and CDR2 FQNEAQ (reference sequence). V trimming: 5 bases; J trimming: 4 bases; junction bases outside the gene matches: 5. The CDR3 extends over 14 amino acids. Written as DNA, the CDR3 is TGTGCCAGCAGCCTCAGGGGGCGGGCAGATACGCAGTATTTT. This gives the protein CASSLRGRADTQYF.

This chain uses TRBV7-9 with TRBJ1-4; tentatively, D is TRBD1 (5 bases). The V gene's germline CDR1 is SEHNR and CDR2 FQNEAQ (reference sequence). The CDR3 length is 15 residues. Trimming stripped 5 bases from V and 6 bases from J, with 16 bases between. The CDR3 protein is CASSQKQARDEKLFF. CDR3 in DNA: TGTGCCAGCAGCCAGAAACAGGCCAGGGATGAAAAACTGTTTTTT.

The genes are TRBV6-5 and TRBJ1-2, with a tentative D call TRBD1 (5 bases). V shed 10 bases and J shed 4 bases, with 19 bases lying between them. The length of the CDR3 is 14 residues. Per germline, CDR1 MNHEY and CDR2 SVGAGI. This CDR3 reads CATKLSGEFYGYTF. The CDR3 DNA reads as TGTGCCACCAAGTTGTCGGGGGAATTCTATGGCTACACCTTC.

The chain couples TRBV20-1 to TRBJ1-5; weak D call: TRBD1 (5 bases). Trimming removed 3 bases at V and 2 bases at J, with 8 bases between. Germline CDR1 reads DFQATT; CDR2 reads SNEGSKA (reference sequence). The CDR3 runs 13 residues. The DNA for the CDR3 is TGCAGTGCTAGTTCCAGGGGCAATCAGCCCCAGCATTTT. It is translated as CSASSRGNQPQHF.

The chain is built from TRBV27 and TRBJ2-4, with 8 nucleotides matching TRBD1. This CDR3 comprises 14 residues. Unmatched junction bases numbered 4, after V lost 6 bases and J lost 3 bases. Germline V gene sequence: CDR1 MNHEY, CDR2 SMNVEV (reference sequence). Written as DNA, the CDR3 is TGTGCCAGCAGAGACAGGGGTATCAAAAACATTCAGTACTTC. It encodes CASRDRGIKNIQYF.

V usage is TRBV6-1 and J usage is TRBJ2-5; 7 bases match TRBD2. The CDR3 sequence is 15 residues long. Germline lookup yields CDR1 MNHNS and CDR2 SASEGT. V lost 2 bases, J lost 2 bases, and 5 bases stayed unmatched. CDR3 sequence (DNA): TGTGCCAGCAGTGAAATAGTGGGGGGGCAAGAGACCCAGTACTTC. This encodes CASSEIVGGQETQYF.

V and J are TRBV4-2 and TRBJ1-1, with D perhaps TRBD1 (5 bases). CDR3 length: 14 residues. V was clipped by 2 bases and J by 4 bases, with 11 bases between them. Per germline, CDR1 LGHNA and CDR2 YNFKEQ. CDR3 in amino acids: CASSQRGRATEAFF. DNA of the CDR3: TGTGCCAGCAGCCAAAGGGGACGGGCCACTGAAGCTTTCTTT.

The table lists this clone with a count of one. V and J are TRBV7-2 and TRBJ2-3; the match to TRBD2 covers 8 bases. Per germline, CDR1 SGHTA and CDR2 FQGNSA. With V trimmed by 0 bases and J by 2 bases, 7 bases remained unmatched. This CDR3 is built from 17 residues. CDR3 protein: CASSLARAGLVTDTQYF. DNA for the CDR3: TGTGCCAGCAGCTTAGCTCGAGCGGGACTAGTCACAGATACGCAGTATTTT. The full variable domain, with the rest looked up from reference TRBV7-2 and TRBJ2-3, is GAGVSQSPSNKVTEKGKDVELRCDPISGHTALYWYRQSLGQGLEFLIYFQGNSAPDKSGLPSDRFSAERTGGSVSTLTIQRTQQEDSAVYLCASSLARAGLVTDTQYFGPGTRLTVL.

The rearrangement uses TRBV7-2 and TRBJ2-7; no clear D. Trimming left V 3 bases short and J 3 bases short, with 6 bases between. Germline V gene sequence: CDR1 SGHTA, CDR2 FQGNSA. The CDR3 totals 12 residues. DNA for the CDR3: TGTGCCAGCAGCTTGTTTGTCTACGAGCAGTACTTC. As protein: CASSLFVYEQYF. Full variable domain (remainder filled in from reference TRBV7-2 and TRBJ2-7): GAGVSQSPSNKVTEKGKDVELRCDPISGHTALYWYRQSLGQGLEFLIYFQGNSAPDKSGLPSDRFSAERTGGSVSTLTIQRTQQEDSAVYLCASSLFVYEQYFGPGTRLTVT.

The chain has TRBV7-9 and TRBJ2-7, with D hard to call. The CDR3 extends over 13 amino acids. Between the trimmed V and J ends, which lost 8 bases and 2 bases, there was a span of 13 bases. The germline CDR1 and CDR2 sequences are SEHNR and FQNEAQ (reference sequence). The CDR3 spells CASGPVNAYEQYF. DNA of the CDR3: TGTGCCAGCGGACCGGTGAACGCCTACGAGCAGTACTTC.

The CDR3 reads CASSAGSTDTQYF. CDR3 nucleotides: TGTGCCAGCAGCGCGGGGAGCACAGATACGCAGTATTTT. The chain combines TRBV7-3 with TRBJ2-3; tentatively, D is TRBD2 (6 bases). The germline gives CDR1 SGHTA, CDR2 FQGTGA. There are 13 residues in the CDR3. The V end lost 5 bases, the J end lost 0 bases, and 6 bases lay between the germline ends. Together with reference TRBV7-3 and TRBJ2-3, the CDR3 gives the full variable domain: GAGVSQTPSNKVTEKGKYVELRCDPISGHTALYWYRQSLGQGPEFLIYFQGTGAADDSGLPNDRFFAVRPEGSVSTLKIQRTERGDSAVYLCASSAGSTDTQYFGPGTRLTVL.

The chain recombines TRBV6-2 or TRBV6-3 with TRBJ2-7; D is uncertain. Germline assignment: CDR1 MNHEY and CDR2 SVGEGT. The CDR3 spans 13 residues. The germline V and J ends were trimmed by 2 bases and 1 base, with 6 bases remaining between them. The chain's CDR3 is CASSYHGSYEQYF. CDR3 nucleotides: TGTGCCAGCAGTTACCACGGATCCTACGAGCAGTACTTC.

The rearrangement links TRBV4-1 to TRBJ2-1; no definite D call. V was pared by 0 bases and J by 0 bases, with 3 bases between. Germline assignment: CDR1 MGHRA and CDR2 YSYEKL. CDR3 length: 14 residues. Here the CDR3 DNA reads TGCGCCAGCAGCCAAGATAGCTCCTACAATGAGCAGTTCTTC. Translated, it gives CASSQDSSYNEQFF.

V and J are TRBV4-2 and TRBJ2-1, with 7 bases lining up with TRBD2. The CDR3 loop spans 15 amino acids. The germline CDR1 and CDR2 sequences are LGHNA and YNFKEQ. V shed 4 bases and J 7 bases; nucleotides not matched to a gene: 10. The CDR3 DNA is TGTGCCAGCAGCCCGGAGGGAAGCGGGGTTAATGAGCAGTTCTTC. Encoded protein: CASSPEGSGVNEQFF.

The chain joins TRBV19 to TRBJ1-5; 9 nucleotides agree with TRBD1. Germline V gives CDR1 LNHDA, CDR2 SQIVND (reference sequence). The junction had 6 bases not matched to a gene; V was cut back by 9 bases and J by 6 bases. This CDR3 has 13 amino acids. Here the CDR3 reads CASGQGLGQPQHF. The CDR3 coding sequence is TGTGCCAGCGGACAGGGGCTAGGTCAGCCCCAGCATTTT.

The chain is built from TRBV7-3 and TRBJ2-2; D unclear. V was pared by 0 bases and J by 3 bases, with 8 bases between. From germline, CDR1 is SGHTA and CDR2 FQGTGA. The length of the CDR3 is 15 residues. CDR3 nucleotides: TGTGCCAGCAGCTTAACGCTAAGTTACACCGGGGAGCTGTTTTTT. Protein: CASSLTLSYTGELFF.

This clone showed up just a few times. The rearrangement links TRBV5-1 to TRBJ2-7; 9 nucleotides agree with TRBD1. The germline V gene has CDR1 SGHRS and CDR2 YFSETQ. The V segment lost 0 bases and the J segment 5 bases; nucleotides outside the gene matches: 3. This CDR3 contains 14 residues. CDR3 coding DNA: TGCGCCAGCAGCTTGGGGACAGGGGACCACGAGCAGTACTTC. The encoded protein is CASSLGTGDHEQYF.

The chain uses TRBV18 and TRBJ1-1; D gene unclear. This CDR3 spans 12 amino acids. V dropped 5 bases and J dropped 7 bases, with 11 bases sitting between them. Germline CDR1 is KGHSH and CDR2 is LQKENI. CDR3 residues: CASSGRHSEAFF. The CDR3 nucleotides read TGTGCCAGCTCAGGTCGTCACAGTGAAGCTTTCTTT.

This clone was counted a single time. V usage is TRBV9 and J usage is TRBJ2-1; 14 bases are a match to TRBD2. The germline gives CDR1 SGDLS, CDR2 YYNGEE. The V segment lost 3 bases and the J segment 7 bases; nucleotides outside the gene matches: 6. The CDR3 covers 16 residues. CDR3 in amino acids: CASSAWTSGGRNEQFF. CDR3 in DNA: TGTGCCAGCAGCGCCTGGACTAGCGGGGGGCGGAATGAGCAGTTCTTC.

The chain employs TRBV10-1 and TRBJ2-5, with 8 bases matching TRBD2. Trimming took 5 bases from V and 5 from J; bases not matched to a gene: 7. The CDR3 loop spans 14 amino acids. Germline CDR1 WNHNN, CDR2 SYGVQD (reference sequence). The CDR3 reads CASSPGTSEETQYF. As DNA, the CDR3 is TGCGCCAGCAGTCCCGGGACTAGTGAGGAGACCCAGTACTTC.

This sequence joins TRBV7-2 and TRBJ2-7; 8 bases align to TRBD1. V lost 5 bases and J lost 1; bases outside the gene matches: 10. Germline loops: CDR1 SGHTA, CDR2 FQGNSA. The CDR3 is 16 amino acids. The CDR3 DNA reads TGTGCCAGCAGCGCGTCCGGGACAGGAGCTTCCTACGAGCAGTACTTC. Translation gives CASSASGTGASYEQYF. The whole variable domain, filled in from reference TRBV7-2 and TRBJ2-7, reads GAGVSQSPSNKVTEKGKDVELRCDPISGHTALYWYRQSLGQGLEFLIYFQGNSAPDKSGLPSDRFSAERTGGSVSTLTIQRTQQEDSAVYLCASSASGTGASYEQYFGPGTRLTVT.

The V gene is TRBV4-3, the J gene TRBJ1-1, with D perhaps TRBD1 (6 bases). CDR1 and CDR2 (germline): LGHNA, YSLEER. Trimming took 5 bases from V and 3 from J, leaving 13 bases between them. CDR3 length equals 14 residues. The CDR3 sequence is CASSTQGGYTEAFF. The DNA for the CDR3 is TGCGCCAGCAGCACACAGGGTGGGTACACTGAAGCTTTCTTT.

J is TRBJ1-1 and V is TRBV5-4; 8 positions agree with TRBD1. The trim removed 5 bases at V and 2 bases at J, leaving 8 bases unmatched. In germline, CDR1 is SGHNT, CDR2 YYREEE (reference sequence). CDR3 length: 15 amino acids. CDR3 region: CASSRRGQGNTEAFF. DNA for the CDR3: TGTGCCAGCAGTAGGCGTGGACAGGGCAACACTGAAGCTTTCTTT.

The chain links TRBV5-1 to TRBJ2-3; D is undetermined. This CDR3 has 15 residues. Germline lookup yields CDR1 SGHRS and CDR2 YFSETQ. Trimming cost V 1 base and J 0 bases, with 9 bases left between them. The CDR3 nucleotides read TGCGCCAGCAGCTTGATGCACGCGAGCACAGATACGCAGTATTTT. It translates to CASSLMHASTDTQYF.

This chain links TRBV18 with TRBJ2-1, with TRBD1 matching over 7 bases. CDR1 KGHSH and CDR2 LQKENI come from the germline V gene. Unmatched junction bases numbered 15, after V lost 4 bases and J lost 6 bases. The CDR3 is 17 amino acids. CDR3 protein: CASSHPSPQGVRNEQFF. The CDR3, as DNA: TGTGCCAGCTCACACCCGTCCCCGCAGGGGGTTCGCAATGAGCAGTTCTTC.

The rearrangement uses TRBV30 and TRBJ2-7; D tentatively fits TRBD1 or TRBD2 (5 bases each). Germline CDR1 reads GTSNPN; CDR2 reads SVGIG (reference sequence). The CDR3 consists of 14 residues. Trimming shortened V by 2 bases and J by 3 bases, and 14 bases separated the two germline ends. CDR3 in amino acids: CAWSMGVGFYEQYF. In nucleotides, the CDR3 is TGTGCCTGGAGTATGGGGGTAGGGTTCTACGAGCAGTACTTC.

This clone appeared once. The same CDR3 also results from other DNA sequences found in this sample. The chain joins TRBV30 to TRBJ1-3; D gene uncertain. CDR3 length equals 13 residues. Germline CDR1 reads GTSNPN; CDR2 reads SVGIG (reference sequence). Trimming pared 3 bases from V and 3 bases from J, leaving 9 bases between. The CDR3 is CAWSLGSGNTIYF. For the CDR3, the DNA is TGTGCCTGGAGCCTCGGAAGTGGAAACACCATATATTTT.

V usage is TRBV30 and J usage is TRBJ1-2; weak D call: TRBD1 (6 bases). Trimming cost V 2 bases and J 3 bases, with 13 bases left between them. The CDR3 is 14 residues long. The germline CDR1 and CDR2 sequences are GTSNPN and SVGIG (reference sequence). The CDR3 is CAWSLTGIDYGYTF. DNA for the CDR3: TGTGCCTGGAGTCTCACAGGGATCGACTATGGCTACACCTTC.

The chain links TRBV3-1 (or the pseudogene TRBV3-2) to TRBJ1-1, with D possibly TRBD1 on 5 matching bases. Germline V gene sequence: CDR1 LGHDT, CDR2 YNNKEL (reference sequence). The CDR3 runs 14 residues. Trimming shortened V by 0 bases and J by 3 bases, and 8 bases separated the two germline ends. The CDR3 DNA follows: TGTGCCAGCAGCCAAGACAGGGTGGACACTGAAGCTTTCTTT. This encodes CASSQDRVDTEAFF.

Comments on this clone: An end of the junction differs from the germline gene, which may be a read error. The rearrangement uses TRBV7-7 and TRBJ1-2; D possibly corresponds to TRBD1 (5 bases). CDR1 is SSHAT and CDR2 is FNYEAQ in the germline V gene (reference sequence). The CDR3 covers 18 residues. The CDR3 DNA sequence: TGTGCTAGCAGCTTATTGGCCAAGGGACGGATATCTAACTATGGCTACACCTTC. Residues: CASSLLAKGRISNYGYTF. Combining the CDR3 with reference TRBV7-7 and TRBJ1-2 gives the whole variable domain GAGVSQSPRYKVTKRGQDVTLRCDPISSHATLYWYQQALGQGPEFLTYFNYEAQPDKSGLPSDRFSAERPEGSISTLTIQRTEQRDSAMYRCASSLLAKGRISNYGYTFGSGTRLTVV.